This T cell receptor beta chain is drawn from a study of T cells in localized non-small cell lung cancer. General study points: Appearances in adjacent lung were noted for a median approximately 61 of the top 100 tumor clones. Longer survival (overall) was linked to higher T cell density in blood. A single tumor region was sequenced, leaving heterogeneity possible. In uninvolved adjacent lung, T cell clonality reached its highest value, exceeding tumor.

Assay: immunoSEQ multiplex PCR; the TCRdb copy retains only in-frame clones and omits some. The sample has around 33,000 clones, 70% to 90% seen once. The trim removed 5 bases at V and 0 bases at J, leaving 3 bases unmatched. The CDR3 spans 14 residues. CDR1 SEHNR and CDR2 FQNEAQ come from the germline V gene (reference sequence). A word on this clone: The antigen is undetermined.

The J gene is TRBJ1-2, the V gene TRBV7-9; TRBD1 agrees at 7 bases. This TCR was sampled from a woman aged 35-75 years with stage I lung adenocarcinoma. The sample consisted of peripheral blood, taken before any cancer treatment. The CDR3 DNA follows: TGTGCCAGCAGCAGGGACAGTTCTAACTATGGCTACACCTTC. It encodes CASSRDSSNYGYTF.